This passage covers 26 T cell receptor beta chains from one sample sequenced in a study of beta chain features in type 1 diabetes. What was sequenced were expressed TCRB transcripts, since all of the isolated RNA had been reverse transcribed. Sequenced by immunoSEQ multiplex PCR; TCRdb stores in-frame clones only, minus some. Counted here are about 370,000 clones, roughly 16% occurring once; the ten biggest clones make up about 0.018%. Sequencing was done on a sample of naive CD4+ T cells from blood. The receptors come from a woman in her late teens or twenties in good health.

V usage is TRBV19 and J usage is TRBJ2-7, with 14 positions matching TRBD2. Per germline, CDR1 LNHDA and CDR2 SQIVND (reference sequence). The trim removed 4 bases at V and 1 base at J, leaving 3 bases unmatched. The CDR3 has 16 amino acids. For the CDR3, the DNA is TGTGCCAGTAGTAGAGGACTAGCGGGAGGATCCTACGAGCAGTACTTC. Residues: CASSRGLAGGSYEQYF. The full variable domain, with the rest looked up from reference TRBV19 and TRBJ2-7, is DGGITQSPKYLFRKEGQNVTLSCEQNLNHDAMYWYRQDPGQGLRLIYYSQIVNDFQKGDIAEGYSVSREKKESFPLTVTSAQKNPTAFYLCASSRGLAGGSYEQYFGPGTRLTVT.

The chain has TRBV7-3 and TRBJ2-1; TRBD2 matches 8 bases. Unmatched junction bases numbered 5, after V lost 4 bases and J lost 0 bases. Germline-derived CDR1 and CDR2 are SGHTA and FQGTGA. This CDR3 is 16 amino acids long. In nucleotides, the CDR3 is TGTGCCAGCAGCTCTACCGGGACTAGCTCCTACAATGAGCAGTTCTTC. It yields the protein CASSSTGTSSYNEQFF.

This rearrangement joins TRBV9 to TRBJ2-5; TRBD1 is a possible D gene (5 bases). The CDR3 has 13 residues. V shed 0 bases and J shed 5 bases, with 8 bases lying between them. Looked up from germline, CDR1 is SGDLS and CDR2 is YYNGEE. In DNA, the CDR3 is TGTGCCAGCAGCGTAGAGGGGCGGGAGACCCAGTACTTC. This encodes CASSVEGRETQYF. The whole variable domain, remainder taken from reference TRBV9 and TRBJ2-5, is DSGVTQTPKHLITATGQRVTLRCSPRSGDLSVYWYQQSLDQGLQFLIQYYNGEERAKGNILERFSAQQFPDLHSELNLSSLELGDSALYFCASSVEGRETQYFGPGTRLLVL.

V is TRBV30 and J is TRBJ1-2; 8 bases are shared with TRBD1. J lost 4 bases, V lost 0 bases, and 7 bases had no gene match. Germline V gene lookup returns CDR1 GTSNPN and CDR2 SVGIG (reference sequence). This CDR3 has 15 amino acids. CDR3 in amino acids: CAWSVLTGELYGYTF. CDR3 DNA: TGTGCCTGGAGTGTACTGACAGGGGAACTCTATGGCTACACCTTC. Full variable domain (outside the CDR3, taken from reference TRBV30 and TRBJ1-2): SQTIHQWPATLVQPVGSPLSLECTVEGTSNPNLYWYRQAAGRGLQLLFYSVGIGQISSEVPQNLSASRPQDRQFILSSKKLLLSDSGFYLCAWSVLTGELYGYTFGSGTRLTVV.

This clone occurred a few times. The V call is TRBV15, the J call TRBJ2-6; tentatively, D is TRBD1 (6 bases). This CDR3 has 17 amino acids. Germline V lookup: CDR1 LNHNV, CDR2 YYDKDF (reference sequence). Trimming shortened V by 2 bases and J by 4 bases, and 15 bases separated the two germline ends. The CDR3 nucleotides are TGTGCCACCAGCAGACGTCTTACAGGGACCGGGGCCAACGTCCTGACTTTC. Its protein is CATSRRLTGTGANVLTF. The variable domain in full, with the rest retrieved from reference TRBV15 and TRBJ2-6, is DAMVIQNPRYQVTQFGKPVTLSCSQTLNHNVMYWYQQKSSQAPKLLFHYYDKDFNNEADTPDNFQSRRPNTSFCFLDIRSPGLGDTAMYLCATSRRLTGTGANVLTFGAGSRLTVL.

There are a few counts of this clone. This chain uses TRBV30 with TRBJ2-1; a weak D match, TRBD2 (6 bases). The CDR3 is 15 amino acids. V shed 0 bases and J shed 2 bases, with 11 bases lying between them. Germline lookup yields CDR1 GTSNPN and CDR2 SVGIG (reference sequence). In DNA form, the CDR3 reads TGTGCCTGGAGTGTCGGCGGGATACCCTACAATGAGCAGTTCTTC. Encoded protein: CAWSVGGIPYNEQFF.

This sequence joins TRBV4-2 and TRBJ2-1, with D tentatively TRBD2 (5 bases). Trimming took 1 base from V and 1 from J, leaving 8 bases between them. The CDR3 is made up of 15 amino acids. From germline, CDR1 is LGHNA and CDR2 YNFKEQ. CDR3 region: CASSQVRDSYNEQFF. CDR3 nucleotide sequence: TGTGCCAGCAGCCAAGTTCGGGATTCCTACAATGAGCAGTTCTTC.

The CDR3: CASSQTGFGGNQPQHF. CDR3 DNA: TGCGCCAGCAGTCAAACGGGGTTCGGGGGCAATCAGCCCCAGCATTTT. The chain employs TRBV23-1 and TRBJ1-5; D gene ambiguous. TRBV23-1 is recorded as an ORF, its role being uncertain. CDR3 length equals 16 residues. V was pared by 2 bases and J by 2 bases, with 13 bases between.

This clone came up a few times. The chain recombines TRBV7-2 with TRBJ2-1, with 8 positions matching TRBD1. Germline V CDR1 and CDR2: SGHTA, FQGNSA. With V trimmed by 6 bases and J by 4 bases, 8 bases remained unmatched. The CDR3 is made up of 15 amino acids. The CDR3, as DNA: TGTGCCAGCAGTTCTTGGACAGGGACTTACAATGAGCAGTTCTTC. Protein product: CASSSWTGTYNEQFF.

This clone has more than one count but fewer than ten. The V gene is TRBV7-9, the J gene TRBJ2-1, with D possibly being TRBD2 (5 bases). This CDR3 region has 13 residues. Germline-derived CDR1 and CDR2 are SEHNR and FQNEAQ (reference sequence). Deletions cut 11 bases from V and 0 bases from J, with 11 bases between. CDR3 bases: TGTGCCCGGGATACGACCTCCTACAATGAGCAGTTCTTC. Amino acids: CARDTTSYNEQFF.

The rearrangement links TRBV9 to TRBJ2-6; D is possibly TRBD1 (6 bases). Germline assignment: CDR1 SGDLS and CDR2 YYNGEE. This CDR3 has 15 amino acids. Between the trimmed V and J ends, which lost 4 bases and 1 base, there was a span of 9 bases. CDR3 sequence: CASSLQGSGANVLTF. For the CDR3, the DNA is TGTGCCAGCAGCCTACAGGGTTCTGGGGCCAACGTCCTGACTTTC.

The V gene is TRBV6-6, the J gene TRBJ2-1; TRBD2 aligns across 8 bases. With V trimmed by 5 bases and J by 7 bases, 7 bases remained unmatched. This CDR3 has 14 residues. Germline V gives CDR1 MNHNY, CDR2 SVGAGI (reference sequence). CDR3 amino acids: CASSPPGLVNEQFF. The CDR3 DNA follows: TGTGCCAGCAGTCCTCCGGGACTAGTGAATGAGCAGTTCTTC.

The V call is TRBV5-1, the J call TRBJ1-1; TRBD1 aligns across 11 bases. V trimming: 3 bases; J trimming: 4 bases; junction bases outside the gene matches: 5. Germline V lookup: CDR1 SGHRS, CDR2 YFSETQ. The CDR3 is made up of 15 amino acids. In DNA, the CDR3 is TGCGCCAGCAGCTACCGGACAGGGGGCGGCACTGAAGCTTTCTTT. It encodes CASSYRTGGGTEAFF.

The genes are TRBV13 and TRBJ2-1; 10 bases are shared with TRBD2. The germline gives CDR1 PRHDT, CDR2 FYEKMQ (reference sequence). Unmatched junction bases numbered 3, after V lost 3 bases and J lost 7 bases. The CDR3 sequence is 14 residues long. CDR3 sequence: CASSFGLAANEQFF. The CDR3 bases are TGTGCCAGCAGCTTTGGACTAGCGGCTAATGAGCAGTTCTTC.

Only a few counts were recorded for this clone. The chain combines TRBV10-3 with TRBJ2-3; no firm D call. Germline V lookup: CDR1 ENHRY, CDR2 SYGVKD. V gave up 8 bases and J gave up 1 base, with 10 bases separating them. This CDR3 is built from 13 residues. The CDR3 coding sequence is TGTGCCATCCTAGGTGTGGGCACAGATACGCAGTATTTT. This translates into CAILGVGTDTQYF.

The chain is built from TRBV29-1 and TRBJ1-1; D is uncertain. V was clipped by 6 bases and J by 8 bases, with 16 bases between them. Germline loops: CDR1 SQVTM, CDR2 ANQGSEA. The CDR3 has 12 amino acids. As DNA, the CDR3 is TGCAGCGTGGAGGGTTGGGTAACAGAAGCTTTCTTT. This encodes CSVEGWVTEAFF.

The CDR3 nucleotides read TGTGCCAGCAGCGTAGGAGGGAACGTCCACAATGAGCAGTTCTTC. The encoded protein is CASSVGGNVHNEQFF. This chain connects TRBV9 to TRBJ2-1; D is perhaps TRBD2 (5 bases). Looked up from germline, CDR1 is SGDLS and CDR2 is YYNGEE. V was pared by 0 bases and J by 5 bases, with 12 bases between. The CDR3 covers 15 residues.

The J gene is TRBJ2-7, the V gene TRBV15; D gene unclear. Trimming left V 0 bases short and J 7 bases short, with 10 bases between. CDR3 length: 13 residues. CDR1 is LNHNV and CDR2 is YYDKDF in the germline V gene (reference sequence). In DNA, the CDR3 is TGTGCCACCAGCAGAGAACAGTTCAGGGAGCAGTACTTC. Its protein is CATSREQFREQYF.

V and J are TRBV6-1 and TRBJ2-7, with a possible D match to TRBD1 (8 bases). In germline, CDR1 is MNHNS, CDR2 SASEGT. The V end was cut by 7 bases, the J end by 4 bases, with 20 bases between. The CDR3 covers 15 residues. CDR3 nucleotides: TGTGCCAGCACCCCCGGACAGGGAGGGTCGTACGAGCAGTACTTC. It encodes CASTPGQGGSYEQYF.

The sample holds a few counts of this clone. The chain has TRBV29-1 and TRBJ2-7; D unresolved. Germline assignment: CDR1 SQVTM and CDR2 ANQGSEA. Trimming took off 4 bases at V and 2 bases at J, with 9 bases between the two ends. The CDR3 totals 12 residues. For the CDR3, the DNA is TGCAGCGTTGTCTCAGTCACCTACGAGCAGTACTTC. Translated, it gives CSVVSVTYEQYF.

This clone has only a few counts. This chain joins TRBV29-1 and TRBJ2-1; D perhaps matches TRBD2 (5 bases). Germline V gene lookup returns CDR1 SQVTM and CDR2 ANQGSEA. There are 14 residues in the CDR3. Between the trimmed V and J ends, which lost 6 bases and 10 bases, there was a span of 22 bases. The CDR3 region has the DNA TGCAGCGTCGGGGTCCTGGGTAGAAAAGGCGAGCAGTTCTTC. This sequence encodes CSVGVLGRKGEQFF.

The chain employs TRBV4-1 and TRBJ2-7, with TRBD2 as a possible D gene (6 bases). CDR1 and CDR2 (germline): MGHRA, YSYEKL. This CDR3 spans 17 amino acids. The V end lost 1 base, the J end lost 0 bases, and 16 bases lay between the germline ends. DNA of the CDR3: TGCGCCAGCAGCCAAGGTTTCGGGACGGGAGTCTCCTACGAGCAGTACTTC. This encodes CASSQGFGTGVSYEQYF.

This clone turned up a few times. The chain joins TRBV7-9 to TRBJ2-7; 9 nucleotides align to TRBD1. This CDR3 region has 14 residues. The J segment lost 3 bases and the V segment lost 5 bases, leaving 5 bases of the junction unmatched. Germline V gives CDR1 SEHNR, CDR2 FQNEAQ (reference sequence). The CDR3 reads CASSHRGRNYEQYF. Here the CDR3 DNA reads TGTGCCAGCAGCCACAGGGGGCGCAACTACGAGCAGTACTTC.

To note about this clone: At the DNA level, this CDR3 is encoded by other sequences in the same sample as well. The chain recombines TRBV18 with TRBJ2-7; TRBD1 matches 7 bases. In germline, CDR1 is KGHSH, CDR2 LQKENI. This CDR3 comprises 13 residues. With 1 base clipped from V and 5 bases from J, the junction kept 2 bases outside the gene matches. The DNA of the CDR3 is TGTGCCAGCTCACCACAGGGGGCAGACGAGCAGTACTTC. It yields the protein CASSPQGADEQYF.

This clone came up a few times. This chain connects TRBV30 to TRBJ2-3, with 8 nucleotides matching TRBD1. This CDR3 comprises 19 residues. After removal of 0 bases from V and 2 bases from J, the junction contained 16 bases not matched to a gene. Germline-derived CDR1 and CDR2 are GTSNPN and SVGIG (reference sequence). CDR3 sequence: CAWSVIFSVQGESTDTQYF. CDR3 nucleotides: TGTGCCTGGAGTGTAATCTTTTCGGTACAGGGGGAGTCCACAGATACGCAGTATTTT.

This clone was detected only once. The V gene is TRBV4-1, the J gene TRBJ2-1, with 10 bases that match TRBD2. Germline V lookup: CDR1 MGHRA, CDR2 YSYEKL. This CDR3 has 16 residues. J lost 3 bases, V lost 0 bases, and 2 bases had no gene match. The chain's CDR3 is CASSQDRTSGYNEQFF. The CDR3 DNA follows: TGCGCCAGCAGCCAAGATCGGACTAGCGGCTACAATGAGCAGTTCTTC.